These 16 T cell receptor beta chains originate from one sample sequenced in a study of blood T cell repertoires in COVID-19. Generated by immunoSEQ multiplex PCR, the TCRdb table keeps only in-frame clones and is missing some. This table holds about 210,000 clones, under 90% found once. Sequenced: peripheral blood. The receptors were sampled from a middle-aged woman with active or convalescent COVID-19.

The rearrangement links TRBV3-1 (or the pseudogene TRBV3-2) to TRBJ1-4, with a weak D call TRBD1 (6 bases). The CDR3 sequence is 16 residues long. V shed 3 bases and J shed 8 bases, with 19 bases lying between them. Germline CDR1 and CDR2: LGHDT and YNNKEL (reference sequence). CDR3 coding DNA: TGTGCCAGCAGCCATCCAACAGGGCTAATCGGAGAAAAACTGTTTTTT. Translation: CASSHPTGLIGEKLFF.

This chain connects TRBV30 to TRBJ1-5, with 8 nucleotides matching TRBD1. Losses at the gene ends were 2 bases for V and 7 bases for J; bases not matched to a gene: 13. The CDR3 covers 16 residues. Germline V gives CDR1 GTSNPN, CDR2 SVGIG (reference sequence). DNA of the CDR3: TGTGCCTGGAGTCCCTGGACAGGGAGTCTCTCACAGCCCCAGCATTTT. Its translation: CAWSPWTGSLSQPQHF. The full variable domain, rest sourced from reference TRBV30 and TRBJ1-5, is SQTIHQWPATLVQPVGSPLSLECTVEGTSNPNLYWYRQAAGRGLQLLFYSVGIGQISSEVPQNLSASRPQDRQFILSSKKLLLSDSGFYLCAWSPWTGSLSQPQHFGDGTRLSIL.

The V call is TRBV6-1, the J call TRBJ2-7, with D tentatively TRBD2 (6 bases). CDR1 and CDR2 (germline): MNHNS, SASEGT. The germline V and J ends were trimmed by 1 base and 13 bases, with 14 bases remaining between them. CDR3 size: 12 residues. The CDR3 nucleotides read TGTGCCAGCAGTGAAGAGGGAGGAAAGCTTTACTTC. As protein: CASSEEGGKLYF.

There are a few counts of this clone. The chain has TRBV10-3 and TRBJ2-1; 11 bases fit TRBD2. The germline gives CDR1 ENHRY, CDR2 SYGVKD. The CDR3 sequence is 18 residues long. V was clipped by 11 bases and J by 0 bases; unmatched bases: 15. The CDR3 here is CAPQLAGGPLSSYNEQFF. CDR3 in DNA: TGTGCCCCTCAGCTAGCGGGAGGTCCCTTGAGCTCCTACAATGAGCAGTTCTTC.

The chain is built from TRBV6-6 and TRBJ2-7; 8 nucleotides align to TRBD1. The germline CDR1 and CDR2 sequences are MNHNY and SVGAGI (reference sequence). V lost 5 bases, J lost 1 base, and 10 bases stayed unmatched. The CDR3 is made up of 16 amino acids. The CDR3 reads CASSLPPGQVSYEQYF. The CDR3 region has the DNA TGTGCCAGCAGTCTACCGCCGGGACAGGTGTCCTACGAGCAGTACTTC.

This clone was seen a handful of times. Other DNA sequences in the same sample also yield this CDR3. The chain carries TRBV7-3 and TRBJ2-1; no firm D call. V was clipped by 3 bases and J by 1 base, with 4 bases between them. The CDR3 runs to 13 residues. Per germline, CDR1 SGHTA and CDR2 FQGTGA. Here the CDR3 DNA reads TGTGCCAGCAGCTTTACATCCTACAATGAGCAGTTCTTC. Translating gives CASSFTSYNEQFF.

V usage is TRBV7-9 and J usage is TRBJ2-5, with no clear D. Germline-derived CDR1 and CDR2 are SEHNR and FQNEAQ (reference sequence). With 8 bases removed from V and 2 bases from J, the gap between germline ends came to 21 bases. The CDR3 extends over 16 amino acids. CDR3 nucleotide sequence: TGTGCCAGCTACCCCCCAAATTGGTCTATACAAGAGACCCAGTACTTC. Residues: CASYPPNWSIQETQYF. The complete variable domain, with remaining parts taken from reference TRBV7-9 and TRBJ2-5, reads DTGVSQNPRHKITKRGQNVTFRCDPISEHNRLYWYRQTLGQGPEFLTYFQNEAQLEKSRLLSDRFSAERPKGSFSTLEIQRTEQGDSAMYLCASYPPNWSIQETQYFGPGTRLLVL.

Turning to this clone: Other nucleotide sequences from this sample produce the same CDR3. V usage is TRBV5-1 and J usage is TRBJ2-1; possible D gene TRBD2, 6 bases. Trimming left V 3 bases short and J 5 bases short, with 12 bases between. In germline, CDR1 is SGHRS, CDR2 YFSETQ. The CDR3 totals 14 residues. CDR3 region: CASSWRGGHNEQFF. DNA of the CDR3: TGCGCCAGCAGCTGGAGGGGCGGACACAATGAGCAGTTCTTC.

This rearrangement joins TRBV9 to TRBJ2-2, with 7 bases identical to TRBD2. The V gene end was trimmed by 4 bases and the J gene end by 1 base; junction bases not matched to a gene: 7. The CDR3 extends over 16 amino acids. The germline V gene encodes CDR1 SGDLS and CDR2 YYNGEE. CDR3 sequence reads: CASSPLGRVNTGELFF. CDR3 DNA sequence: TGTGCCAGCAGCCCCTTGGGGAGGGTGAACACCGGGGAGCTGTTTTTT.

The chain links TRBV5-5 to TRBJ2-5; 10 bases align to TRBD2. V shed 4 bases and J 0 bases; nucleotides not matched to a gene: 15. Germline V CDR1 and CDR2: SGHKS, YYEKEE (reference sequence). This CDR3 spans 19 amino acids. Here the CDR3 reads CASSRVGSGRPRYQETQYF. CDR3 sequence (DNA): TGTGCCAGCAGCCGCGTTGGTAGCGGGAGGCCGAGGTACCAAGAGACCCAGTACTTC.

The chain combines TRBV7-3 with TRBJ2-1, with 8 bases fitting TRBD2. Per the germline V gene, CDR1 is SGHTA and CDR2 is FQGTGA. CDR3 length: 15 amino acids. V was pared by 5 bases and J by 4 bases, with 7 bases of the junction left unmatched. The CDR3 is CASSPQRESYNEQFF. As DNA, the CDR3 is TGTGCCAGCAGCCCCCAGCGGGAGAGTTACAATGAGCAGTTCTTC.

The rearrangement uses TRBV27 and TRBJ2-4, with a weak D call TRBD2 (6 bases). V dropped 1 base and J dropped 3 bases, with 16 bases sitting between them. The CDR3 contains 17 residues. Germline CDR1 is MNHEY and CDR2 is SMNVEV (reference sequence). The CDR3 sequence is CASSLWGRGSGKNIQYF. The CDR3 DNA is TGTGCCAGCAGTTTATGGGGTCGGGGGTCGGGCAAAAACATTCAGTACTTC.

The chain joins TRBV6-5 to TRBJ1-4; D not certain. The CDR3 has 15 amino acids. V was trimmed by 5 bases and J by 8 bases, leaving 18 bases between them. Germline assignment: CDR1 MNHEY and CDR2 SVGAGI. The CDR3, as DNA: TGTGCCAGCAGTCCCCAAGGACTGCCCGGGGAAAAACTGTTTTTT. Amino acids: CASSPQGLPGEKLFF.

The DNA of the CDR3 is TGTGCCAGCAGCCTCAGGTCGAGCGAGCAGTACTTC. Amino acids: CASSLRSSEQYF. This rearrangement joins TRBV7-9 to TRBJ2-7; D uncertain. V was pared by 5 bases and J by 6 bases, with 11 bases between. From germline, CDR1 is SEHNR and CDR2 FQNEAQ (reference sequence). The CDR3 is 12 residues long.

CDR3 protein: CASSAGSGGRDEQFF. As DNA, the CDR3 is TGTGCCAGCAGTGCGGGAAGCGGGGGTAGGGATGAGCAGTTCTTC. The chain carries TRBV2 and TRBJ2-1, with TRBD2 matching 8 bases. After removal of 4 bases from V and 8 bases from J, the junction contained 10 bases not matched to a gene. Per the germline V gene, CDR1 is SNHLY and CDR2 is FYNNEI. The CDR3 runs to 15 residues.

The chain has TRBV28 and TRBJ2-7; 8 bases line up with TRBD1. This CDR3 region has 13 residues. Germline V gene lookup returns CDR1 MDHEN and CDR2 SYDVKM. V shed 5 bases, J shed 3 bases, and the junction held 3 bases outside the gene matches. The CDR3 coding sequence is TGTGCCAGCAGTCATGGGACAGGCTACGAGCAGTACTTC. This gives the protein CASSHGTGYEQYF.